A selection of T cell receptor beta chains follows, all from one sample in a study of cytomegalovirus exposure and HLA in healthy donors. The repertoire was sequenced with immunoSEQ multiplex PCR; TCRdb's copy has only in-frame clones and lacks some. The table lists fewer than 350,000 clones, 70% to 90% of them singletons. The sequenced material came from PBMCs. The receptors here all came from a young woman in good health and CMV-seronegative. The CDR3 runs from the conserved cysteine through the conserved F or W. D genes are given only for firm matches. Clone size is given for some rows only: seen once, a few or many times, or a class if the clone is expanded.

TRBV29-1	TRBJ2-7	NA	TRBD1	TGCAGCGTTGATGGGCTCGGGACAGGGGCCTACGAGCAGTACTTC	CSVDGLGTGAYEQYF
TRBV4-1	TRBJ2-7	NA	NA	TGCGCCAGCAGCCAAGATACCCAACAGGGCTCCTACGAGCAGTACTTC	CASSQDTQQGSYEQYF
TRBV10-3	TRBJ2-1	NA	TRBD1	TGTGCCACGGCCGGGACAGAATACAATGAGCAGTTCTTC	CATAGTEYNEQFF
TRBV28	TRBJ1-4	NA	NA	TGTGCCAGCATCCCTGCAGGGACTAATGAAAAACTGTTTTTT	CASIPAGTNEKLFF
TRBV15	TRBJ2-7	NA	TRBD1	TGTGCCACCAGCCTCGACAGGGGGACCTACGAGCAGTACTTC	CATSLDRGTYEQYF
TRBV7-9	TRBJ1-1	NA	NA	TGTGCCAGCAGCCCGAAAGGGGAAGAAGCTTTCTTT	CASSPKGEEAFF
TRBV5-1	TRBJ2-6	NA	NA	TGCGCCAGCAGCTTAGGGGGCTCTGGGGCCAACGTCCTGACTTTC	CASSLGGSGANVLTF
TRBV18	TRBJ2-1	NA	NA	TGTGCCAGCTCCCTAACCGGGGGCTCCTACAATGAGCAGTTCTTC	CASSLTGGSYNEQFF
TRBV7-9	TRBJ1-1	NA	TRBD1	TGTGCCAGCAGCGCTATGACAGGGGGCCTCACTGAAGCTTTCTTT	CASSAMTGGLTEAFF
TRBV6-5	TRBJ2-2	NA	NA	TGTGCCAGCCGCGTTTTCGCGAACACCGGGGAGCTGTTTTTT	CASRVFANTGELFF
TRBV7-3	TRBJ2-3	few	TRBD2	TGTGCCAGCAGCTCCGGGGGAGGGAGCACAGATACGCAGTATTTT	CASSSGGGSTDTQYF
TRBV6-6	TRBJ2-3	NA	NA	TGTGCCAGCAGTTACTACCAGTTCACAGATACGCAGTATTTT	CASSYYQFTDTQYF
TRBV6-5	TRBJ2-7	NA	TRBD1	TGTGCCAGCCGGGACAGCTCCTCCTACGAGCAGTACTTC	CASRDSSSYEQYF